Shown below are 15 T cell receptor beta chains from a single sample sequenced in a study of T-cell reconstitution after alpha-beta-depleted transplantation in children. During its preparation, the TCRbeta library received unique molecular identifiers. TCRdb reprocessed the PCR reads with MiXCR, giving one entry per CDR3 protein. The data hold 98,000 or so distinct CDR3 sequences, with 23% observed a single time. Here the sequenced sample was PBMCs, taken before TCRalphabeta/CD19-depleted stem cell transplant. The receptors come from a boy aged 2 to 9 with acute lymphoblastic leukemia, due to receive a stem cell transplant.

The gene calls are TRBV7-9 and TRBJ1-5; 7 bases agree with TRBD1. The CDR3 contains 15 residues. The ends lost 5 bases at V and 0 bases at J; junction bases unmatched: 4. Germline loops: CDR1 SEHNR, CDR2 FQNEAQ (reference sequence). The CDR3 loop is CASSRDSFSNQPQHF. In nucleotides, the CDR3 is TGTGCCAGCAGCCGGGACAGCTTTAGCAATCAGCCCCAGCATTTT.

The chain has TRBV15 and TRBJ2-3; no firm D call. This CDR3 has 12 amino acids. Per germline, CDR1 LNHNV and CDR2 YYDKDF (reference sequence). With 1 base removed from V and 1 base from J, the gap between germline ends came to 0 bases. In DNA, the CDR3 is TGTGCCACCAGCAGAGGCACAGATACGCAGTATTTT. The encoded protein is CATSRGTDTQYF. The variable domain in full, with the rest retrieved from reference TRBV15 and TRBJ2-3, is DAMVIQNPRYQVTQFGKPVTLSCSQTLNHNVMYWYQQKSSQAPKLLFHYYDKDFNNEADTPDNFQSRRPNTSFCFLDIRSPGLGDTAMYLCATSRGTDTQYFGPGTRLTVL.

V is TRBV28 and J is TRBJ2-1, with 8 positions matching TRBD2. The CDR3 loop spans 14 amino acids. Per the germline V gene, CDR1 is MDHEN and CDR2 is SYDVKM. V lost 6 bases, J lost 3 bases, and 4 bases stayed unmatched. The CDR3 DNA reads TGTGCCAGCAGGGCCGGGACTAGCTACAATGAGCAGTTCTTC. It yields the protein CASRAGTSYNEQFF.

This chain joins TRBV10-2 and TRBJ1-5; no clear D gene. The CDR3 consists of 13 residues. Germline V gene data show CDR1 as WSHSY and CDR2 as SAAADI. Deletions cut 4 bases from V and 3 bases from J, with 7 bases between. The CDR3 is CASSGSLNQPQHF. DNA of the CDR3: TGCGCCAGCAGTGGGTCACTCAATCAGCCCCAGCATTTT.

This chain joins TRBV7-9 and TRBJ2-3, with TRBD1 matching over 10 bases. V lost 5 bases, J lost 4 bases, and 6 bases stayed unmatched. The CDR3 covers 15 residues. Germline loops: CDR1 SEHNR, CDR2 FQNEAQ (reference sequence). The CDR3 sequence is CASSPGQGGADTQYF. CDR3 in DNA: TGTGCCAGCAGCCCTGGACAGGGGGGGGCAGATACGCAGTATTTT.

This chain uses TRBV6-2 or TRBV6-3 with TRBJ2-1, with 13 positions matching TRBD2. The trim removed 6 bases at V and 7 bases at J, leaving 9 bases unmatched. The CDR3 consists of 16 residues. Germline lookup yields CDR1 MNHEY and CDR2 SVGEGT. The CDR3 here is CASRLRTSGSWNEQFF. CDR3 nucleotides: TGTGCCAGCAGGCTCCGGACTAGCGGGAGTTGGAATGAGCAGTTCTTC.

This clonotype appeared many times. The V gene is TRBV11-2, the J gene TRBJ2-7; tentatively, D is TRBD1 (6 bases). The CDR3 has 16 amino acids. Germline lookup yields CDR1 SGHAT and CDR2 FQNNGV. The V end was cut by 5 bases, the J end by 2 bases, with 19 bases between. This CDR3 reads CASSPGVGAMTYEQYF. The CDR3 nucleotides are TGTGCCAGCAGCCCAGGGGTGGGGGCTATGACCTACGAGCAGTACTTC.

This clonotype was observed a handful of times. CDR3 in amino acids: CASGGDEETQYF. The CDR3 DNA follows: TGCGCCAGCGGAGGGGATGAGGAGACCCAGTACTTC. V and J are TRBV5-1 and TRBJ2-5; maybe TRBD2 (6 bases). This CDR3 is 12 amino acids long. V was pared by 7 bases and J by 5 bases, with 12 bases between. Germline CDR1 reads SGHRS; CDR2 reads YFSETQ.

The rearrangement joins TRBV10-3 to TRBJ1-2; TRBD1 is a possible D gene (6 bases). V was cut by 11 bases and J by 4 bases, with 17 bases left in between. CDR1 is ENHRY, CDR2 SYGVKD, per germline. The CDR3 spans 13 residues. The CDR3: CAGSQGLGYGYTF. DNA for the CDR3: TGTGCCGGGTCTCAGGGGTTAGGCTATGGCTACACCTTC.

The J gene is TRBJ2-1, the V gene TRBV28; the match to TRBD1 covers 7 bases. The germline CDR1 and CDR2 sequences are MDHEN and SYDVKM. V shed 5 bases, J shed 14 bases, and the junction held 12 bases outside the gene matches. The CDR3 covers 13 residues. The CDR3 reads CASSPRTQGKKFF. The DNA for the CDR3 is TGTGCCAGCAGTCCGAGAACACAGGGGAAAAAGTTCTTC.

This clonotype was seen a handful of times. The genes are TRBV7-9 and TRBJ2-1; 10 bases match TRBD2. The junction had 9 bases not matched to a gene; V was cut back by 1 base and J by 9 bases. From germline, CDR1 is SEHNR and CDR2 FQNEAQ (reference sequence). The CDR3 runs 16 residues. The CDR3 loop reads CASSLVGLAEWSEQFF. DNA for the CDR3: TGTGCCAGCAGCTTAGTAGGACTAGCGGAATGGAGTGAGCAGTTCTTC.

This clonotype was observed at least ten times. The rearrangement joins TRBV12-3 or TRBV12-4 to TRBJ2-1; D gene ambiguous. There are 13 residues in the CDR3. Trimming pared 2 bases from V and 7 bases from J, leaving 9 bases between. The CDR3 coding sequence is TGTGCCAGCAGTTTAAATCGTTGGAATGAGCAGTTCTTC. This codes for CASSLNRWNEQFF.

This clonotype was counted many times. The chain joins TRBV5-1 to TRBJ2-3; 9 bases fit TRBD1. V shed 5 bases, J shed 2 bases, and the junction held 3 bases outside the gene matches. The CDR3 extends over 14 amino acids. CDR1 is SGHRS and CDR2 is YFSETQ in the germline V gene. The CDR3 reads CASRQGANTDTQYF. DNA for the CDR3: TGCGCCAGCAGACAGGGGGCTAACACAGATACGCAGTATTTT.

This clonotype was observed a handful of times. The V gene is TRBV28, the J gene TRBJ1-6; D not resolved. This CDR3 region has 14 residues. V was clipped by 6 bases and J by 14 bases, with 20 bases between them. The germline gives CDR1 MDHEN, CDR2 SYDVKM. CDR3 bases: TGTGCCAGCAGCACCCCTTTCTTAATTCCGGCCCTCCACTTT. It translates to CASSTPFLIPALHF. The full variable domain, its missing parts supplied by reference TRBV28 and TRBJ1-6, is DVKVTQSSRYLVKRTGEKVFLECVQDMDHENMFWYRQDPGLGLRLIYFSYDVKMKEKGDIPEGYSVSREKKERFSLILESASTNQTSMYLCASSTPFLIPALHFGNGTRLTVT.

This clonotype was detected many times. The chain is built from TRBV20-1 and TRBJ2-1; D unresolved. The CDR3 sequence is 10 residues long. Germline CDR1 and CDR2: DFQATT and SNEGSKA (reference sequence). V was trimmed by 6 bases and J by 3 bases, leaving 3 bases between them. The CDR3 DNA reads TGCAGTGCGGGCTACAATGAGCAGTTCTTC. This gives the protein CSAGYNEQFF.